This record covers a single TCR beta chain. The data derive from a study of shared clonotypes between healthy human individuals. Profiling relied on immunoSEQ multiplex PCR, and the TCRdb table lists in-frame clones only, not all of them. The sample holds under 2,500,000 clones; approximately 96% are singletons and the top ten take 0.1% to 0.15%. This TCR came from a man between 18 and 29 years old in good health. Material for sequencing was naive CD4+ T cells sorted from blood. Subset defined: CD45RA+ positively selected.

CDR3 in DNA: TGTGCCAGCTCACCTTCCGGGACACCCTCCTACGAGCAGTACTTC. Encoded protein: CASSPSGTPSYEQYF. The chain joins TRBV18 to TRBJ2-7; TRBD1 might be the D (6 bases). V was pared by 3 bases and J by 0 bases, with 12 bases between. The germline V gene encodes CDR1 KGHSH and CDR2 LQKENI. The CDR3 extends over 15 amino acids.